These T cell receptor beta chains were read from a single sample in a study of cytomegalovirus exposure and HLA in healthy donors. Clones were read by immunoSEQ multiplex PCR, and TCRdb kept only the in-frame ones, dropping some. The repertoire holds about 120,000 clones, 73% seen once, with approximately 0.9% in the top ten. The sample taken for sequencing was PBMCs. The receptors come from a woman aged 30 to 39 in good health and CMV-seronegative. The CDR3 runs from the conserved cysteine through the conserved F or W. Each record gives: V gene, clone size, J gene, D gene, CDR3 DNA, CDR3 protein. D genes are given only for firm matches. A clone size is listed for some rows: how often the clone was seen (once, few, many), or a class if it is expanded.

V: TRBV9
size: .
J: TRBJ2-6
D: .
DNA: TGTGCCAGCAGCCCCACGGTGAGAAGTGGGGCCAACGTCCTGACTTTC
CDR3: CASSPTVRSGANVLTF

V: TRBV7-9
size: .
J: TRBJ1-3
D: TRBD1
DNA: TGTGCCAGCAGCTTCGGACAGGCGGGCCCTGGAAACACCATATATTTT
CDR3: CASSFGQAGPGNTIYF

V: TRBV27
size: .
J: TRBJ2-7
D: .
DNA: TGTGCCACCAGAGAGGGGGACAACTCCTACGAGCAGTACTTC
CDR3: CATREGDNSYEQYF

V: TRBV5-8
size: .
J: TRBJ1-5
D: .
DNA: TGTGCCAGCAGCTTTAGTAATCAGCCCCAGCATTTT
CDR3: CASSFSNQPQHF

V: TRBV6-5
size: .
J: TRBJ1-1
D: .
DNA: TGTGCCAGCAGTTCCTACCTGATAATGGGGGGAACTGAAGCTTTCTTT
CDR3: CASSSYLIMGGTEAFF

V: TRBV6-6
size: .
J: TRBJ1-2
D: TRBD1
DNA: TGTGCCAGCAGTTACTTACCACTGGACAGGGAGACGGGCTACACCTTC
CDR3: CASSYLPLDRETGYTF

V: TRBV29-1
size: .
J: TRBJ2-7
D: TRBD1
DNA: TGCAGCGTTGTAAGGACAGGGGACGGTGCGGAGCAGTACTTC
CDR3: CSVVRTGDGAEQYF

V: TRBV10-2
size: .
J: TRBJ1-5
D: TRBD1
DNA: TGCGCCACCAGACCTGGACAGGAAAGGGGGCCCCAGCATTTT
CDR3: CATRPGQERGPQHF

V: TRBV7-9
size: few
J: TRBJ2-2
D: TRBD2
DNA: TGTGCCAGCAGCTTTACTAGCGTTAGCGGGGAGCTGTTTTTT
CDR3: CASSFTSVSGELFF

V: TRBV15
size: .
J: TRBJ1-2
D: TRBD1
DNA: TGTGCCACCAGCAGAGTAAAGGACAGGGCCTACACCTTC
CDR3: CATSRVKDRAYTF

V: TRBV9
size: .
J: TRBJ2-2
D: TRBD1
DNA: TGTGCCAGCAGCCCCAGGGGACAGGGAATTTCCGGGGAGCTGTTTTTT
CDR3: CASSPRGQGISGELFF

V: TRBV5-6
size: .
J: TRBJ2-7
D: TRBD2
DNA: TGTGCCAGCAGCCCCGTAGCGGGGTTGGTCGAGCAGTACTTC
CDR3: CASSPVAGLVEQYF

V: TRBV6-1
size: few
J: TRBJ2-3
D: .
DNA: TGTGCCAGCAGGGGGGCCCCAGGACATACGCAGTATTTT
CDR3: CASRGAPGHTQYF

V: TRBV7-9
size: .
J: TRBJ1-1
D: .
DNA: TGTGCCAGCAGCTTAGCCCGGCAGGCCGCCACTGAAGCTTTCTTT
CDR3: CASSLARQAATEAFF

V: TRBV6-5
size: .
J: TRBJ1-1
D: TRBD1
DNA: TGTGCCAGCAGTTCAGGGACAGGCATGAACACTGAAGCTTTCTTT
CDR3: CASSSGTGMNTEAFF

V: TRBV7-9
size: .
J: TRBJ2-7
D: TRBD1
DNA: TGTGCCAGCAGCTTAACGGGACAGGGGGGCGAGCAGTACTTC
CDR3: CASSLTGQGGEQYF

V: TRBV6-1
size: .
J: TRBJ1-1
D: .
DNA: TGTGCCAGCAGTGAATCCCTTGAAGCTTTCTTT
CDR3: CASSESLEAFF

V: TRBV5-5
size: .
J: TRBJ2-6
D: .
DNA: TGTGCCAGCAGCTCCGGGGCTGGGGCCAACGTCCTGACTTTC
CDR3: CASSSGAGANVLTF

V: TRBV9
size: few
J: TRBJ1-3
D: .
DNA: TGTGCCAGCAGCCCCCAGTACTCTGGAAACACCATATATTTT
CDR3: CASSPQYSGNTIYF

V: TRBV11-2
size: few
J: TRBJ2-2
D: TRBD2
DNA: TGTGCCAGCAGCCTAACTAGCGGGAGCGGCACCGGGGAGCTGTTTTTT
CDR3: CASSLTSGSGTGELFF

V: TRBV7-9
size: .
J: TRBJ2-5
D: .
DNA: TGTGCCAGCAGCTCATCCCAGGTCTTGGGGACCCAGTACTTC
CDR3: CASSSSQVLGTQYF

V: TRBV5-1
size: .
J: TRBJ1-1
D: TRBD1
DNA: TGCGCCAGCAGTCCACAGGGGGCTGACACTGAAGCTTTCTTT
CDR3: CASSPQGADTEAFF

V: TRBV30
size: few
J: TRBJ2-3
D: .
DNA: TGTGCCTGGAGTCATGGCGGGTTGAGGGCTGGCACAGATACGCAGTATTTT
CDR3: CAWSHGGLRAGTDTQYF

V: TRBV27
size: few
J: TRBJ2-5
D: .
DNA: TGTGCCAGCAGTTCCCCCCAGACGTGGGGGCGACAAGAGACCCAGTACTTC
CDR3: CASSSPQTWGRQETQYF

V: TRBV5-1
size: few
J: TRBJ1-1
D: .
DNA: TGCGCCAGCAGCTTGGAGAGGCAGACTGAAGCTTTCTTT
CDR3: CASSLERQTEAFF